The source of this T cell receptor (beta chain) is a study of T-cell memory formation after mild COVID-19 (dated by TCRdb to 2020 to 2023). Notes on the research overall: TCR sequence clusters from the two donors were largely donor specific. Longitudinal TCRalpha and TCRbeta repertoire sequencing tracked T-cell clones expanding and contracting after mild COVID-19 in a couple of donors. Two young, previously healthy adult volunteers made up the cohort, one male and one female.

What the authors observed across the whole study: The study covered only two mild cases, and larger cohorts including severe cases with pre-infection samples were considered necessary. Contracting CD4+ clones were found mainly in CM and EM memory subsets, while CD8+ clones were enriched in EMRA. The detection of some responding clones in pre-infection memory suggests that pre-existing cross-reactive memory T cells joined the SARS-CoV-2 response. Whether the second-wave clones peaking on day 37 were SARS-CoV-2 specific was not confirmed. Clones that contracted from day 15 to 85 showed balanced CD4/CD8 phenotypes, whereas a second wave of clones that expanded from day 15 to 37 leaned towards CD4+.

Sequences DFQATT (CDR1) and SNEGSKA (CDR2) are obtained from the germline V gene (reference sequence). After removal of 7 bases from V and 0 bases from J, the junction retains 11 bases not matched to a gene. The CDR3 holds 15 amino acids from the cysteine to the valine. The read is trimmed to its CDR3 DNA, 45 bases read in frame from base 1. This clonotype was seen at least ten times. The target of this receptor is not known. No base quality information exists; no much larger clone differs at one position. PBMCs were isolated by Ficoll-Paque density gradient centrifugation. Sequencing took place on an Illumina NovaSeq 6000. TCRalpha and TCRbeta cDNA libraries were constructed by 5'RACE with constant-segment primers, with sample barcodes and unique molecular identifiers being introduced. RNA was extracted from every sample with Trizol reagent. The libraries were amplified in two PCR steps, and the second step added a second sample barcode and Illumina TruSeq adapters. Sequencing of the libraries was done on an Illumina NovaSeq, producing 2 x 150 bp paired-end reads. As for the original processing: Reads were demultiplexed and collapsed into UMI-guided consensus sequences with migec v1.2.7. Using mixcr v2.1.11, the UMI consensuses were aligned to TRA and TRB V and J templates and assembled into clonotypes. A clonotype was counted as expanded or contracted only when both edgeR and NoisET called the clonotype significant, with the noise models trained on biological replicates. For edgeR calls, a false discovery rate-adjusted p below 0.01 and a log2 fold-change threshold of 1 were applied. As an exploratory analysis of dynamics, max-normalized trajectories of the 1000 most abundant clonotypes were examined with PCA combined with hierarchical clustering. Each responding clone was given a CD4 or CD8 phenotype based on the CD4+ and CD8+ repertoires, which had been sequenced separately. The public reads were reanalyzed by TCRdb: fastp trimming at Q25, MiXCR alignment, in-frame beta chains only. Identical CDR3 protein sequences are pooled into one entry, listed with their most common genes and DNA. The authors' filters were not applied to this entry. In all, the sample holds roughly 280,000 distinct CDR3 sequences, and around 15% of those were seen once. The leading ten clones occupy 22% of the sample.

Sequencing was performed on PBMCs or a T cell subset sorted from them (not recorded which). The sequence is built from TRBV20-1 and TRBJ2-7, with 8 junctional bases fitting TRBD2. The TCR originated in a young man who had mild COVID-19 (a few samples of this study predate the infection). The sample titles of this study are shuffled in the database, so cell type and time point are left out; the donor was told from shared clones. For the CDR3, the sequence is CSVSGGTASSYEQYV. The DNA sequence is TGCAGTGTAAGCGGGGGAACTGCAAGCTCCTACGAGCAGTACGTC.